Given below is one T cell receptor beta chain in context. The PCR had 60 Vbeta and 13 Jbeta primers. TCRdb's copy holds only in-frame clones and misses some; the assay was immunoSEQ multiplex PCR. The sample lists 90,000 to 130,000 clones, about three quarters occurring once. The ends were cut back, 2 bases at V and 4 bases at J, with 19 bases in the middle. The germline gives CDR1 MNHNS, CDR2 SASEGT. The CDR3 runs to 17 residues. This entry belongs to a study of cytomegalovirus exposure and HLA in healthy donors. The sequenced sample was PBMCs. This TCR came from an older woman in good health and CMV-seropositive. This rearrangement joins TRBV6-1 to TRBJ2-3; no reliable D call. CDR3 in amino acids: CASSERGKVYLADTQYF. The CDR3 nucleotides read TGTGCCAGCAGTGAACGCGGCAAGGTTTATCTCGCAGATACGCAGTATTTT.